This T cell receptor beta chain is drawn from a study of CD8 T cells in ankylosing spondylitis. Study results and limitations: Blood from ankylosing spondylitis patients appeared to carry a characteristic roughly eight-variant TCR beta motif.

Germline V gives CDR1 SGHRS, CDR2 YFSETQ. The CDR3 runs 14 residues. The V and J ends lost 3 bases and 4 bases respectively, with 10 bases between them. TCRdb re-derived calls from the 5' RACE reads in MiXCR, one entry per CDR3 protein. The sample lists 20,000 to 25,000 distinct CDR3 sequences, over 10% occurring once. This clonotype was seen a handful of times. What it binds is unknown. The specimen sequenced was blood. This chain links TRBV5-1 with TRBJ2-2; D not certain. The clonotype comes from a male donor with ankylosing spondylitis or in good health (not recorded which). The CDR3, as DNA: TGCGCCAGCAGCTCAGAACTAAGCACCGGGGAGCTGTTTTTT. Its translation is CASSSELSTGELFF. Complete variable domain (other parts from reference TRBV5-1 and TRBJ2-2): KAGVTQTPRYLIKTRGQQVTLSCSPISGHRSVSWYQQTPGQGLQFLFEYFSETQRNKGNFPGRFSGRQFSNSRSEMNVSTLELGDSALYLCASSSELSTGELFFGEGSRLTVL.